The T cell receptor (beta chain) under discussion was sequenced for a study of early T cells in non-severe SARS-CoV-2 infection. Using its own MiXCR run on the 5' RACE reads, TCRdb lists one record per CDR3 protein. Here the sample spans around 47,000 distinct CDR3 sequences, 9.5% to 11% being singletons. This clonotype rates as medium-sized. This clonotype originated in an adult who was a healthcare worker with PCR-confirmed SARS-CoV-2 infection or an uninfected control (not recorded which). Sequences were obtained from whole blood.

The CDR3 protein is CATSLASGGMREQFF. The CDR3 DNA sequence: TGTGCCACCAGCTTGGCTAGCGGGGGGATGAGAGAGCAGTTCTTC. V usage is TRBV15 and J usage is TRBJ2-1; 11 bases match TRBD2. J gave up 10 bases and V 5 bases, and 10 bases lay outside the gene matches. The CDR3 has 15 residues. In germline, CDR1 is LNHNV, CDR2 YYDKDF (reference sequence).